The 24 T cell receptor beta chains given below trace back to one sample, sequenced in a study of T cell responses to AZD1222 COVID-19 vaccine. This table comes from immunoSEQ multiplex PCR, and its TCRdb copy is limited to in-frame clones, with some not included. The repertoire includes some 120,000 clones, approximately 88% of them detected once, and under 9.5% sits in the top ten. The sequences come from peripheral blood, collected on day 0 of AZD1222 vaccination. Every receptor here comes from an adult in good health.

The V call is TRBV19, the J call TRBJ2-6; the D gene is possibly TRBD2 (5 bases). This CDR3 is 15 amino acids long. Germline V gives CDR1 LNHDA, CDR2 SQIVND (reference sequence). With 2 bases removed from V and 3 bases from J, the gap between germline ends came to 8 bases. For the CDR3, the DNA is TGTGCCAGTAGTATAACGGGGAATGGGGCCAACGTCCTGACTTTC. Its protein is CASSITGNGANVLTF.

This chain connects TRBV9 to TRBJ1-2, with TRBD1 matching over 7 bases. The ends lost 3 bases at V and 7 bases at J; junction bases unmatched: 9. This CDR3 region has 14 residues. CDR1 and CDR2 from the germline V gene are SGDLS and YYNGEE. The CDR3 DNA sequence: TGTGCCAGCAGCGCCGGGACAGACCTCTCTGGCTACACCTTC. Translation: CASSAGTDLSGYTF.

This chain joins TRBV19 and TRBJ1-6; D gene uncertain. Germline V lookup: CDR1 LNHDA, CDR2 SQIVND (reference sequence). V shed 0 bases and J shed 5 bases, with 14 bases lying between them. The CDR3 has 17 residues. The CDR3 region is CASSIDHLGSNNSPLHF. The CDR3 region has the DNA TGTGCCAGTAGTATAGATCACCTTGGGAGTAATAATTCACCCCTCCACTTT.

V gene TRBV7-3 combines with J gene TRBJ2-2; 9 bases agree with TRBD2. The CDR3 length is 16 residues. Germline V gene data show CDR1 as SGHTA and CDR2 as FQGTGA. V lost 5 bases, J lost 3 bases, and 7 bases stayed unmatched. CDR3 nucleotide sequence: TGTGCCAGCAGCCTCCCCAGCGGGGGGCACACCGGGGAGCTGTTTTTT. Translated: CASSLPSGGHTGELFF. Based on the CDR3 plus reference TRBV7-3 and TRBJ2-2, the full variable domain is GAGVSQTPSNKVTEKGKYVELRCDPISGHTALYWYRQSLGQGPEFLIYFQGTGAADDSGLPNDRFFAVRPEGSVSTLKIQRTERGDSAVYLCASSLPSGGHTGELFFGEGSRLTVL.

This clone was picked up a small number of times. The chain carries TRBV19 and TRBJ2-7, with D hard to call. The V end lost 0 bases, the J end lost 6 bases, and 18 bases lay between the germline ends. Germline values: CDR1 LNHDA, CDR2 SQIVND (reference sequence). This CDR3 region has 16 residues. The chain's CDR3 is CASSIDRTKLSTEQYF. CDR3 coding DNA: TGTGCCAGTAGTATAGACCGGACGAAGTTGTCCACCGAGCAGTACTTC.

The rearrangement joins TRBV10-3 to TRBJ2-7, with D perhaps matching TRBD1 (6 bases). CDR1 ENHRY and CDR2 SYGVKD come from the germline V gene. The CDR3 consists of 14 residues. Trimming left V 6 bases short and J 2 bases short, with 14 bases between. CDR3 DNA: TGTGCCATCAGACAGGGTGATCTAACCTACGAGCAGTACTTC. Translated, it gives CAIRQGDLTYEQYF.

This sequence joins TRBV5-5 and TRBJ2-7, with TRBD2 identical over 7 bases. The V and J ends lost 3 bases and 4 bases, in that order; junction bases with no gene match: 16. Germline CDR1 and CDR2: SGHKS and YYEKEE (reference sequence). The CDR3 consists of 17 residues. CDR3 loop: CASSSLGAPGLPYEQYF. The DNA of the CDR3 is TGTGCCAGCAGCTCCCTCGGGGCCCCGGGACTACCTTACGAGCAGTACTTC.

The V and J genes are TRBV6-5 and TRBJ1-6, with no clear D. The CDR3 consists of 12 residues. V lost 3 bases, J lost 7 bases, and 4 bases lay in between. Germline CDR1 is MNHEY and CDR2 is SVGAGI. The CDR3 DNA reads as TGTGCCAGCAGTTATCGGAATTCACCCCTCCACTTT. This codes for CASSYRNSPLHF.

The chain links TRBV2 to TRBJ2-5; 11 bases align to TRBD1. V was pared by 11 bases and J by 5 bases, with 10 bases of the junction left unmatched. This CDR3 has 14 amino acids. Germline values: CDR1 SNHLY, CDR2 FYNNEI. The chain's CDR3 is CARTGGGGGETQYF. The CDR3 region has the DNA TGTGCCCGGACAGGGGGCGGAGGCGGGGAGACCCAGTACTTC.

The rearrangement links TRBV2 to TRBJ1-1; D possibly corresponds to TRBD1 (6 bases). V dropped 6 bases and J dropped 3 bases, with 8 bases sitting between them. Germline assignment: CDR1 SNHLY and CDR2 FYNNEI. This CDR3 is 12 amino acids long. The CDR3 DNA sequence: TGTGCCAGCAGAAGACAGGACACTGAAGCTTTCTTT. This sequence encodes CASRRQDTEAFF. Full variable domain (missing parts from reference TRBV2 and TRBJ1-1): EPEVTQTPSHQVTQMGQEVILRCVPISNHLYFYWYRQILGQKVEFLVSFYNNEISEKSEIFDDQFSVERPDGSNFTLKIRSTKLEDSAMYFCASRRQDTEAFFGQGTRLTVV.

This clone was found once. The V and J genes are TRBV5-4 and TRBJ2-7, with 8 positions matching TRBD2. CDR1 is SGHNT and CDR2 is YYREEE in the germline V gene (reference sequence). There are 15 residues in the CDR3. V gave up 0 bases and J gave up 2 bases; unmatched junction bases: 4. The CDR3 DNA reads TGTGCCAGCAGCTTGGGGCTAGCGGGCCCCTACGAGCAGTACTTC. Translation gives CASSLGLAGPYEQYF.

This clone was detected only once. The rearrangement links TRBV18 to TRBJ2-5, with 8 positions matching TRBD1. Trimming took 2 bases from V and 3 from J; bases not matched to a gene: 5. The germline V gene has CDR1 KGHSH and CDR2 LQKENI. This CDR3 has 15 amino acids. The CDR3 DNA sequence: TGTGCCAGCTCACCAAGGCAGGGGGCGGAAGAGACCCAGTACTTC. This sequence encodes CASSPRQGAEETQYF.

The count of this clone is one. The chain uses TRBV5-4 and TRBJ2-3; TRBD2 agrees at 12 bases. Germline V lookup: CDR1 SGHNT, CDR2 YYREEE (reference sequence). The CDR3 is 16 amino acids. The V gene end was trimmed by 4 bases and the J gene end by 4 bases; junction bases not matched to a gene: 7. This CDR3 reads CASSLKTSGRPDTQYF. CDR3 coding DNA: TGTGCCAGCAGCCTGAAGACTAGCGGGAGACCAGATACGCAGTATTTT.

The chain is built from TRBV5-1 and TRBJ2-5; 7 nucleotides align to TRBD1. With 0 bases clipped from V and 4 bases from J, the junction kept 3 bases outside the gene matches. In germline, CDR1 is SGHRS, CDR2 YFSETQ. The CDR3 totals 14 residues. The chain's CDR3 is CASSLGTGAETQYF. The CDR3, as DNA: TGCGCCAGCAGCTTGGGGACAGGCGCAGAGACCCAGTACTTC.

This chain uses TRBV28 with TRBJ2-3; 9 bases are shared with TRBD1. The CDR3 sequence is 16 residues long. Per the germline V gene, CDR1 is MDHEN and CDR2 is SYDVKM. Germline trimming cut 5 bases from V and 0 bases from J; bases unmatched to any gene: 6. As DNA, the CDR3 is TGTGCCAGCAGTACTCAGGACAGGGGCAGCACAGATACGCAGTATTTT. Residues: CASSTQDRGSTDTQYF. The full variable domain, completed using reference TRBV28 and TRBJ2-3, is DVKVTQSSRYLVKRTGEKVFLECVQDMDHENMFWYRQDPGLGLRLIYFSYDVKMKEKGDIPEGYSVSREKKERFSLILESASTNQTSMYLCASSTQDRGSTDTQYFGPGTRLTVL.

This chain uses TRBV30 with TRBJ1-5; 8 bases are shared with TRBD1. The CDR3 runs 17 residues. Looked up from germline, CDR1 is GTSNPN and CDR2 is SVGIG (reference sequence). V lost 1 base to trimming and J lost 2 bases; unmatched junction nucleotides: 10. In DNA form, the CDR3 reads TGTGCCTGGAGTGCGGGCAGGGGGCTTCACGGCAATCAGCCCCAGCATTTT. It codes for CAWSAGRGLHGNQPQHF.

This clone was seen a few times. The rearrangement links TRBV2 to TRBJ2-2; TRBD1 is a possible D gene (5 bases). The CDR3 has 14 residues. Germline CDR1 SNHLY, CDR2 FYNNEI. The germline V and J ends were trimmed by 3 bases and 3 bases, with 8 bases remaining between them. The CDR3 DNA sequence: TGTGCCAGCAGTGATAAGGGGTACACCGGGGAGCTGTTTTTT. Translated, it gives CASSDKGYTGELFF.

The chain joins TRBV18 to TRBJ1-5; D is unclear. The CDR3 is 15 amino acids. Germline loops: CDR1 KGHSH, CDR2 LQKENI. V lost 3 bases, J lost 7 bases, and 16 bases lay in between. The CDR3 DNA reads TGTGCCAGCTCACCCGGTAAATGGGTTGGCCAGCCCCAGCATTTT. Translating gives CASSPGKWVGQPQHF.

V is TRBV25-1 and J is TRBJ2-3; D is unclear. This CDR3 has 14 amino acids. Germline V CDR1 and CDR2: MGHDK, SYGVNS. Trimming removed 3 bases from V and 0 bases from J, with 7 bases in between. CDR3 residues: CASSDAGSTDTQYF. The CDR3 bases are TGTGCCAGCAGTGATGCAGGAAGCACAGATACGCAGTATTTT.

This chain uses TRBV6-4 with TRBJ2-1; D gene ambiguous. Germline V gene lookup returns CDR1 MRHNA and CDR2 SNTAGT. V was clipped by 4 bases and J by 5 bases, with 12 bases between them. This CDR3 region has 14 residues. The DNA of the CDR3 is TGTGCCAGCAGTGGAGAGGACGGACACAATGAGCAGTTCTTC. This gives the protein CASSGEDGHNEQFF.

The V and J genes are TRBV2 and TRBJ1-4; D possibly corresponds to TRBD1 (5 bases). Deletions cut 7 bases from V and 7 bases from J, with 16 bases between. There are 14 residues in the CDR3. The V gene's germline CDR1 is SNHLY and CDR2 FYNNEI. CDR3 nucleotides: TGTGCCAGCACCCAAACTGGGGCGGTTGAAAAACTGTTTTTT. Protein sequence: CASTQTGAVEKLFF.

CDR3 amino acids: CASSLSDRDYGYTF. For the CDR3, the DNA is TGTGCCAGCAGTTTATCCGACAGAGACTATGGCTACACCTTC. The J gene is TRBJ1-2, the V gene TRBV28; possibly TRBD1 for D (5 bases). CDR3 length: 14 amino acids. Trimming took off 1 base at V and 3 bases at J, with 9 bases between the two ends. The germline CDR1 and CDR2 sequences are MDHEN and SYDVKM.

The chain has TRBV2 and TRBJ2-1, with a possible D match to TRBD2 (6 bases). The CDR3 has 14 amino acids. CDR1 is SNHLY, CDR2 FYNNEI, per germline. The germline V and J ends were trimmed by 7 bases and 0 bases, with 10 bases remaining between them. CDR3 coding DNA: TGTGCCAGCATTGGCGGGATCTCCTACAATGAGCAGTTCTTC. It translates to CASIGGISYNEQFF.

The chain employs TRBV4-1 and TRBJ1-1, with TRBD1 matching 9 bases. From germline, CDR1 is MGHRA and CDR2 YSYEKL. V dropped 1 base and J dropped 0; count of bases not matched to a gene: 9. The CDR3 spans 18 residues. Written as DNA, the CDR3 is TGCGCCAGCAGCCAAGTGGGGACAGGGCGATTTATGAACACTGAAGCTTTCTTT. This encodes CASSQVGTGRFMNTEAFF.